This T cell receptor (beta chain) was documented in a study of cytomegalovirus exposure and HLA in healthy donors. For the study at large: Of all 400 or so donors who were genotyped, 75% to 90% belonged to the Caucasian-associated ancestry cluster.

The CDR3 sequence is 17 residues long. Trimming took 4 bases from V and 0 from J, leaving 17 bases between them. Germline values: CDR1 SGHRS, CDR2 YFSETQ. PCR involved 60 Vbeta and 13 Jbeta primers. The repertoire was sequenced with immunoSEQ multiplex PCR; TCRdb's copy has only in-frame clones and lacks some. The sample carries over 75,000 clones, around four fifths recorded once. The TCR originated in a woman under 30 in good health and CMV-seropositive. J is TRBJ2-1 and V is TRBV5-1; D is uncertain. Sequenced: PBMCs. The CDR3, as DNA: TGCGCCAGCAGCACCTACGAGCAAACCCTCTCCTACAATGAGCAGTTCTTC. As protein: CASSTYEQTLSYNEQFF.